Below are 25 T cell receptor beta chains sequenced from a single sample in a study of T cell responses to AZD1222 COVID-19 vaccine. Sequencing used immunoSEQ multiplex PCR; TCRdb keeps in-frame clones, though not all of them. The sample lists 150,000 to 180,000 clones; around 90% were seen once. Source: peripheral blood, taken on day 0 of AZD1222 vaccination. These receptors were taken from an adult in good health.

V and J are TRBV6-5 and TRBJ1-4, with 10 bases that match TRBD1. Germline V lookup: CDR1 MNHEY, CDR2 SVGAGI. J lost 11 bases, V lost 3 bases, and 6 bases had no gene match. The CDR3 sequence is 14 residues long. This CDR3 reads CASSYRTGGRKLFF. DNA of the CDR3: TGTGCCAGCAGTTATCGGACAGGGGGGCGTAAACTGTTTTTT.

This clone has a handful of counts. The chain combines TRBV6-5 with TRBJ1-1; 10 positions match TRBD1. Germline-derived CDR1 and CDR2 are MNHEY and SVGAGI. After removal of 6 bases from V and 4 bases from J, the junction contained 2 bases not matched to a gene. This CDR3 contains 13 residues. This CDR3 reads CASRGQGGTEAFF. In DNA, the CDR3 is TGTGCCAGCAGAGGACAGGGGGGCACTGAAGCTTTCTTT.

The V gene is TRBV30, the J gene TRBJ1-4; 7 positions agree with TRBD1. The ends lost 2 bases at V and 4 bases at J; junction bases unmatched: 4. The germline V gene encodes CDR1 GTSNPN and CDR2 SVGIG (reference sequence). CDR3 length: 14 residues. The CDR3 DNA reads as TGTGCCTGGAGTTCAGGGGGGGGTAATGAAAAACTGTTTTTT. Its protein product is CAWSSGGGNEKLFF.

The CDR3 bases are TGTGCCAGCTCACTTTCATCGGCTCGAATCCATGAGCAGTTCTTC. Its translation: CASSLSSARIHEQFF. The J gene is TRBJ2-1, the V gene TRBV18, with D hard to call. Germline CDR1 reads KGHSH; CDR2 reads LQKENI. Between the trimmed V and J ends, which lost 4 bases and 8 bases, there was a span of 18 bases. The CDR3 is 15 amino acids.

The chain uses TRBV24-1 and TRBJ1-2; D is unclear. Germline CDR1 is KGHDR and CDR2 is SFDVKD. Trimming cost V 5 bases and J 3 bases, with 9 bases left between them. The CDR3 contains 13 residues. The CDR3 DNA is TGTGCCACCAGTGCCGCCGGAGACTATGGCTACACCTTC. Translated, it gives CATSAAGDYGYTF.

The rearrangement joins TRBV7-3 to TRBJ1-1; D not certain. The CDR3 is made up of 12 amino acids. Trimming took off 5 bases at V and 9 bases at J, with 13 bases between the two ends. In germline, CDR1 is SGHTA, CDR2 FQGTGA. The CDR3 coding sequence is TGTGCCAGCAGCCTAAACGTAGAACAAGCTTTCTTT. Translating it yields CASSLNVEQAFF.

This rearrangement joins TRBV11-3 to TRBJ1-2; 8 bases align to TRBD1. This CDR3 is 15 amino acids long. Germline lookup yields CDR1 SGHNT and CDR2 YENEEA. V shed 1 base, J shed 3 bases, and the junction held 4 bases outside the gene matches. CDR3 in amino acids: CASSLASGGDYGYTF. The CDR3 region has the DNA TGTGCCAGCAGCTTAGCGTCAGGGGGCGACTATGGCTACACCTTC.

The rearrangement links TRBV11-2 to TRBJ1-4, with 9 positions matching TRBD1. The CDR3 covers 15 residues. Germline CDR1 reads SGHAT; CDR2 reads FQNNGV. Trimming cost V 5 bases and J 5 bases; bases outside gene matches: 6. Here the CDR3 reads CASSVDRGVNEKLFF. The CDR3 DNA reads as TGTGCCAGCAGCGTCGACAGGGGGGTAAATGAAAAACTGTTTTTT.

The rearrangement links TRBV7-8 to TRBJ2-5, with no clear D. The CDR3 covers 12 residues. V lost 0 bases and J 7 bases, leaving 6 bases between the germline ends. Germline CDR1 SGHVS, CDR2 FQNEAQ. The CDR3: CASSLAKLTQYF. The CDR3 nucleotides read TGTGCCAGCAGCTTAGCGAAATTGACCCAGTACTTC.

The chain joins TRBV6-2 or TRBV6-3 to TRBJ1-2; D not resolved. In germline, CDR1 is MNHEY, CDR2 SVGEGT. Trimming left V 0 bases short and J 2 bases short, with 7 bases between. This CDR3 spans 14 amino acids. The CDR3 DNA follows: TGTGCCAGCAGTTACTCAGTAACCAACTATGGCTACACCTTC. It translates to CASSYSVTNYGYTF.

The V call is TRBV9, the J call TRBJ1-2, with D perhaps TRBD1 (5 bases). The CDR3 is made up of 12 amino acids. V lost 6 bases to trimming and J lost 8 bases, with 14 bases between them. The V gene's germline CDR1 is SGDLS and CDR2 YYNGEE. CDR3 amino acids: CASTGTDWGYTF. CDR3 nucleotide sequence: TGTGCCAGCACAGGGACTGACTGGGGCTACACCTTC. Variable domain in full (rest from reference TRBV9 and TRBJ1-2): DSGVTQTPKHLITATGQRVTLRCSPRSGDLSVYWYQQSLDQGLQFLIQYYNGEERAKGNILERFSAQQFPDLHSELNLSSLELGDSALYFCASTGTDWGYTFGSGTRLTVV.

The chain combines TRBV7-3 with TRBJ1-2; possibly TRBD1 for D (5 bases). Deletions cut 1 base from V and 6 bases from J, with 18 bases between. In germline, CDR1 is SGHTA, CDR2 FQGTGA. The CDR3 runs to 16 residues. CDR3 nucleotides: TGTGCCAGCAGCTTAAGCCCACGGGGGGTAGTTGATGGCTACACCTTC. Protein: CASSLSPRGVVDGYTF.

The V call is TRBV28, the J call TRBJ1-2, with D possibly TRBD1 on 5 matching bases. The CDR3 is made up of 12 amino acids. Germline V gene sequence: CDR1 MDHEN, CDR2 SYDVKM. Trimming shortened V by 3 bases and J by 8 bases, and 10 bases separated the two germline ends. For the CDR3, the DNA is TGTGCCAGCAGTTTCCTTGAGGGGGGCTACACCTTC. Protein sequence: CASSFLEGGYTF.

The chain is built from TRBV6-5 and TRBJ2-3; TRBD1 matches 8 bases. This CDR3 contains 15 residues. V lost 5 bases to trimming and J lost 3 bases; unmatched junction nucleotides: 7. Germline V gene lookup returns CDR1 MNHEY and CDR2 SVGAGI. DNA for the CDR3: TGTGCCAGCAGTCTGCGGACAGGGAAAACAGATACGCAGTATTTT. It yields the protein CASSLRTGKTDTQYF.

The rearrangement joins TRBV28 to TRBJ2-7; 8 nucleotides line up with TRBD2. Trimming at V came to 8 bases and at J to 3 bases, leaving 6 bases not matched to a gene. CDR1 and CDR2 (germline): MDHEN, SYDVKM. The CDR3 length is 13 residues. CDR3 region: CASSAGAYYEQYF. CDR3 in DNA: TGTGCCAGCTCAGCGGGGGCCTACTACGAGCAGTACTTC.

Sample share makes this clone medium-sized (0.01 to 0.1%). The chain uses TRBV4-1 and TRBJ1-4; 8 nucleotides line up with TRBD1. The germline V gene has CDR1 MGHRA and CDR2 YSYEKL. V was pared by 0 bases and J by 7 bases, with 10 bases of the junction left unmatched. This CDR3 spans 17 amino acids. CDR3 in DNA: TGCGCCAGCAGCCAAGATGCAGGAACAGGGGGAAGTGAAAAACTGTTTTTT. This gives the protein CASSQDAGTGGSEKLFF.

The chain's CDR3 is CATSDPGRVSGELFF. CDR3 DNA sequence: TGTGCCACCAGTGACCCCGGGAGGGTGTCCGGGGAGCTGTTTTTT. The chain carries TRBV24-1 and TRBJ2-2; 8 bases match TRBD2. The length of the CDR3 is 15 residues. V was pared by 4 bases and J by 6 bases, with 6 bases of the junction left unmatched. Germline V gives CDR1 KGHDR, CDR2 SFDVKD.

This chain connects TRBV11-2 to TRBJ2-2, with D unclear. The CDR3 runs to 16 residues. Germline-derived CDR1 and CDR2 are SGHAT and FQNNGV. V was clipped by 6 bases and J by 0 bases, with 14 bases between them. The CDR3 protein is CASRPTLGSNTGELFF. CDR3 DNA: TGTGCCAGCAGACCGACCCTAGGATCGAACACCGGGGAGCTGTTTTTT.

This chain connects TRBV7-3 to TRBJ2-1; unclear D gene. The CDR3 is 14 amino acids. The V end lost 2 bases, the J end lost 6 bases, and 11 bases lay between the germline ends. Germline V gives CDR1 SGHTA, CDR2 FQGTGA. The CDR3 DNA follows: TGTGCCAGCAGCTTAGCGGCCCCCCTCAATGAGCAGTTCTTC. Encoded protein: CASSLAAPLNEQFF.

This sequence joins TRBV19 and TRBJ2-1; tentative D call: TRBD1 (6 bases). V lost 8 bases, J lost 9 bases, and 20 bases lay in between. CDR1 is LNHDA and CDR2 is SQIVND in the germline V gene (reference sequence). The CDR3 has 14 residues. CDR3 amino acids: CASGGQGTRIEQFF. The CDR3 DNA follows: TGTGCCAGTGGTGGGCAGGGGACGAGAATTGAGCAGTTCTTC.

The chain has TRBV2 and TRBJ1-1; D not resolved. The CDR3 has 12 residues. Germline V gene lookup returns CDR1 SNHLY and CDR2 FYNNEI. V lost 6 bases and J lost 6, with 11 bases in between. Here the CDR3 DNA reads TGTGCCAGCAGGAGAGACGGTTCTGAAGCTTTCTTT. It is translated as CASRRDGSEAFF.

The CDR3 sequence is CAISDKRTGSYEQYF. In DNA form, the CDR3 reads TGTGCCATCAGTGACAAACGGACAGGGTCCTACGAGCAGTACTTC. The V gene is TRBV10-3, the J gene TRBJ2-7, with 8 nucleotides matching TRBD1. The trim removed 3 bases at V and 1 base at J, leaving 5 bases unmatched. This CDR3 has 15 amino acids. Germline CDR1 reads ENHRY; CDR2 reads SYGVKD.

This sequence joins TRBV28 and TRBJ1-1; D is ambiguous. The CDR3 extends over 14 amino acids. The germline CDR1 and CDR2 sequences are MDHEN and SYDVKM. V was pared by 5 bases and J by 0 bases, with 10 bases between. CDR3 nucleotides: TGTGCCAGCAGTCCCCCGACAATGAACACTGAAGCTTTCTTT. Translation gives CASSPPTMNTEAFF.

This clone has a single count. The rearrangement joins TRBV28 to TRBJ1-5; D unresolved. CDR3 size: 15 residues. Germline lookup yields CDR1 MDHEN and CDR2 SYDVKM. V gave up 3 bases and J gave up 7 bases, with 16 bases separating them. This chain's CDR3 is CASSFPLGNGQPQHF. CDR3 in DNA: TGTGCCAGCAGTTTCCCCTTAGGGAACGGGCAGCCCCAGCATTTT.

This clone was detected only once. This chain uses TRBV7-9 with TRBJ2-7; 8 bases agree with TRBD2. This CDR3 region has 15 residues. Germline CDR1 reads SEHNR; CDR2 reads FQNEAQ (reference sequence). V was pared by 5 bases and J by 5 bases, with 11 bases of the junction left unmatched. The CDR3, as DNA: TGTGCCAGCAGCGACGGGACTAGAAGGACCCACGAGCAGTACTTC. Its translation: CASSDGTRRTHEQYF. The whole variable domain, filled in from reference TRBV7-9 and TRBJ2-7, reads DTGVSQNPRHKITKRGQNVTFRCDPISEHNRLYWYRQTLGQGPEFLTYFQNEAQLEKSRLLSDRFSAERPKGSFSTLEIQRTEQGDSAMYLCASSDGTRRTHEQYFGPGTRLTVT.